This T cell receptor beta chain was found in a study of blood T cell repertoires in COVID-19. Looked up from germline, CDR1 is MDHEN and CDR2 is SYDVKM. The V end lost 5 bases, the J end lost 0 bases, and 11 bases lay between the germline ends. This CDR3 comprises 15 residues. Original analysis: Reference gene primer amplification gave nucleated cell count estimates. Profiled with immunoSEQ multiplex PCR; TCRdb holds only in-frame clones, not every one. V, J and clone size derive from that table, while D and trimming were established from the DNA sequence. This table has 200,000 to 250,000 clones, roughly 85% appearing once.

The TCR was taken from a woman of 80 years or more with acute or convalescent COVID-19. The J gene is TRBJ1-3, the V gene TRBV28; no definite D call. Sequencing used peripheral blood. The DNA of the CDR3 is TGTGCCAGCAGTGTCTCGGGATTCTCTGGAAACACCATATATTTT. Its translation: CASSVSGFSGNTIYF. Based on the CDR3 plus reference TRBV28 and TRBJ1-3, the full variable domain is DVKVTQSSRYLVKRTGEKVFLECVQDMDHENMFWYRQDPGLGLRLIYFSYDVKMKEKGDIPEGYSVSREKKERFSLILESASTNQTSMYLCASSVSGFSGNTIYFGEGSWLTVV.